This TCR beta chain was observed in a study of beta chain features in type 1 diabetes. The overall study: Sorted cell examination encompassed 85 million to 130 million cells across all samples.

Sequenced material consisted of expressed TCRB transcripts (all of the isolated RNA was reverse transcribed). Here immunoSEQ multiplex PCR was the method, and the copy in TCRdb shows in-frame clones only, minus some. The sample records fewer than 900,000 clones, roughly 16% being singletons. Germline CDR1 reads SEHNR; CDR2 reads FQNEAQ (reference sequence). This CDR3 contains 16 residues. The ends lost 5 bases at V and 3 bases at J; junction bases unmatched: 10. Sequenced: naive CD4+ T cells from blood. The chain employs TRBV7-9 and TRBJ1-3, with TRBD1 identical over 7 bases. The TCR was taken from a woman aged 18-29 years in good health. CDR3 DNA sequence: TGTGCCAGCAGCCCCTCTCTCGGGACAGTTGGAAACACCATATATTTT. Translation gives CASSPSLGTVGNTIYF. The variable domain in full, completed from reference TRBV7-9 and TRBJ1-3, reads DTGVSQNPRHKITKRGQNVTFRCDPISEHNRLYWYRQTLGQGPEFLTYFQNEAQLEKSRLLSDRFSAERPKGSFSTLEIQRTEQGDSAMYLCASSPSLGTVGNTIYFGEGSWLTVV.